Listed below are T cell receptor beta chains from one sample, sequenced in a study of cytomegalovirus exposure and HLA in healthy donors. Clones were read by immunoSEQ multiplex PCR, and TCRdb kept only the in-frame ones, dropping some. The table includes roughly 200,000 clones, approximately 80% detected once. The sample was PBMCs. Receptors were obtained from a middle-aged woman in good health and CMV-seronegative. CDR3s include the opening cysteine and the closing phenylalanine or tryptophan. The order of the fields is D gene, J gene, V gene, CDR3 length, clone size, CDR3 protein, CDR3 DNA. The D gene is left open where the match is weak. Rows may omit the clone size; those that give it use once, few, many or a size class.

D: TRBD1; J: TRBJ1-1; V: TRBV18; length: 14; size: -; CDR3: CASSLSTGPNEAFF; DNA: TGTGCCAGCTCACTATCGACAGGGCCCAACGAGGCTTTCTTT
D: -; J: TRBJ1-6; V: TRBV7-9; length: 14; size: -; CDR3: CASSKTGENSPLHF; DNA: TGTGCCAGCAGCAAGACAGGAGAAAATTCACCCCTCCACTTT
D: TRBD2; J: TRBJ2-3; V: TRBV19; length: 17; size: -; CDR3: CASSITLAGGSTDTQYF; DNA: TGTGCCAGTAGTATAACCCTAGCGGGGGGAAGCACAGATACGCAGTATTTT
D: -; J: TRBJ1-2; V: TRBV28; length: 14; size: -; CDR3: CASSKDSRNYGYTF; DNA: TGTGCCAGCAGCAAAGACAGCCGTAACTATGGCTACACCTTC
D: -; J: TRBJ1-5; V: TRBV5-8; length: 13; size: -; CDR3: CASSFTENQPQHF; DNA: TGTGCCAGCAGCTTCACAGAAAATCAGCCCCAGCATTTT
D: TRBD2; J: TRBJ2-3; V: TRBV30; length: 15; size: -; CDR3: CASVLWGGVTDTQYF; DNA: TGTGCCTCGGTCCTTTGGGGGGGAGTCACAGATACGCAGTATTTT
D: TRBD1; J: TRBJ1-2; V: TRBV7-8; length: 16; size: -; CDR3: CASSPRPPRGQDGYTF; DNA: TGTGCCAGCAGCCCGCGTCCCCCCCGGGGACAGGATGGCTACACCTTC
D: -; J: TRBJ1-2; V: TRBV19; length: 13; size: -; CDR3: CASSGGTLNGYTF; DNA: TGTGCCAGTAGTGGGGGGACGCTAAATGGCTACACCTTC
D: TRBD2; J: TRBJ2-5; V: TRBV7-2; length: 15; size: once; CDR3: CASSRDSGGQETQYF; DNA: TGTGCCAGCAGCCGGGATAGCGGGGGGCAAGAGACCCAGTACTTC
D: -; J: TRBJ1-6; V: TRBV11-2; length: 12; size: few; CDR3: CASSLDSSPLHF; DNA: TGTGCCAGCAGCTTAGATAGTTCACCCCTCCACTTT
D: -; J: TRBJ2-1; V: TRBV11-2; length: 11; size: -; CDR3: CASSPHNEQFF; DNA: TGTGCCAGCAGCCCTCACAATGAGCAGTTCTTC
D: -; J: TRBJ1-5; V: TRBV4-2; length: 16; size: -; CDR3: CASSKESGQRYQPQHF; DNA: TGTGCCAGCAGCAAAGAAAGCGGACAGAGATATCAGCCCCAGCATTTT
D: -; J: TRBJ1-2; V: TRBV9; length: 13; size: -; CDR3: CASSADSLNGYTF; DNA: TGTGCCAGCAGCGCCGACAGCCTTAATGGCTACACCTTC
D: TRBD2; J: TRBJ2-3; V: TRBV2; length: 13; size: -; CDR3: CATLAGGTDTQYF; DNA: TGTGCCACATTAGCGGGGGGCACAGATACGCAGTATTTT
D: -; J: TRBJ1-2; V: TRBV11-2; length: 14; size: -; CDR3: CASSLQGSISGYTF; DNA: TGTGCCAGCAGCTTACAGGGGAGTATAAGTGGCTACACCTTC
D: -; J: TRBJ1-4; V: TRBV15; length: 14; size: once; CDR3: CATSRDSNLGELFF; DNA: TGTGCCACCAGCAGAGATAGTAACTTAGGGGAACTGTTTTTT
D: TRBD1; J: TRBJ1-6; V: TRBV6-6; length: 13; size: -; CDR3: CASSSQGDSPLHF; DNA: TGTGCCAGCAGTTCCCAGGGGGACTCACCCCTCCACTTT
D: -; J: TRBJ2-5; V: TRBV7-9; length: 10; size: few; CDR3: CASDGETQYF; DNA: TGTGCCAGCGACGGGGAGACCCAGTACTTC
D: -; J: TRBJ1-1; V: TRBV11-2; length: 13; size: -; CDR3: CASSLAGLTEAFF; DNA: TGTGCCAGCAGCTTAGCAGGATTGACTGAAGCTTTCTTT
D: -; J: TRBJ1-6; V: TRBV6-1; length: 14; size: -; CDR3: CASRSTGLNSPLHF; DNA: TGTGCCAGCAGATCGACAGGACTCAATTCACCCCTCCACTTT
D: TRBD2; J: TRBJ2-1; V: TRBV19; length: 17; size: once; CDR3: CASSKRFRGDLYNEQFF; DNA: TGTGCCAGTAGTAAGCGTTTCCGGGGGGATCTTTACAATGAGCAGTTCTTC
D: TRBD1; J: TRBJ1-3; V: TRBV18; length: 16; size: -; CDR3: CASSPKQGALGNTIYF; DNA: TGTGCCAGCTCACCGAAACAGGGGGCGCTTGGAAACACCATATATTTT
D: TRBD1; J: TRBJ2-7; V: TRBV19; length: 12; size: -; CDR3: CASTDRDYEQYF; DNA: TGTGCCAGTACGGACAGGGACTACGAGCAGTACTTC
D: TRBD1; J: TRBJ1-1; V: TRBV5-1; length: 15; size: -; CDR3: CASSLGTGVVRGAFF; DNA: TGCGCCAGCAGCCTGGGGACAGGGGTGGTCAGAGGAGCTTTCTTT
D: -; J: TRBJ1-3; V: TRBV5-1; length: 15; size: few; CDR3: CASSLGASSGNTIYF; DNA: TGCGCCAGCAGCTTGGGGGCGAGCTCTGGAAACACCATATATTTT
D: TRBD1; J: TRBJ1-3; V: TRBV4-2; length: 19; size: -; CDR3: CASSQESPAGGFSGNTIYF; DNA: TGTGCCAGCAGCCAAGAATCCCCTGCAGGGGGTTTCTCTGGAAACACCATATATTTT
D: -; J: TRBJ1-5; V: TRBV6-5; length: 14; size: once; CDR3: CASSYSSGSLSQHF; DNA: TGTGCCAGCAGTTACTCGTCAGGGTCTTTGTCCCAGCATTTT
D: TRBD1; J: TRBJ1-2; V: TRBV13; length: 14; size: -; CDR3: CASSLRQGRNGYTF; DNA: TGTGCCAGCAGCTTAAGACAGGGGCGGAATGGCTACACCTTC
D: TRBD1; J: TRBJ2-7; V: TRBV7-2; length: 15; size: once; CDR3: CASSLIQGAVYEQYF; DNA: TGTGCCAGCAGCCTTATCCAGGGGGCGGTCTATGAGCAGTACTTC
D: -; J: TRBJ2-2; V: TRBV5-1; length: 14; size: once; CDR3: CASSFGSNTGELFF; DNA: TGCGCCAGCAGCTTTGGCTCTAACACCGGGGAGCTGTTTTTT
D: -; J: TRBJ1-5; V: TRBV27; length: 14; size: -; CDR3: CASSIRGSNQPQHF; DNA: TGTGCCAGCAGTATCCGGGGGAGCAATCAGCCCCAGCATTTT
D: -; J: TRBJ2-5; V: TRBV2; length: 12; size: -; CDR3: CASTYYQETQYF; DNA: TGTGCCAGCACATACTACCAAGAGACCCAGTACTTC
D: -; J: TRBJ1-3; V: TRBV5-1; length: 14; size: -; CDR3: CASSLGAEGNTIYF; DNA: TGCGCCAGCAGCTTGGGAGCTGAGGGAAACACCATATATTTT
D: TRBD1; J: TRBJ1-2; V: TRBV25-1; length: 14; size: -; CDR3: CASSRQGEGYGYTF; DNA: TGTGCCAGCAGTAGACAGGGTGAGGGCTATGGCTACACCTTC
D: -; J: TRBJ1-5; V: TRBV19; length: 14; size: -; CDR3: CATSIGGAHQPQHF; DNA: TGTGCTACTTCAATAGGGGGGGCACACCAGCCCCAGCATTTT